These 2 T cell receptor beta chains were sequenced from one sample in a study of cytomegalovirus exposure and HLA in healthy donors. This PCR relied on a set of 60 Vbeta primers and 13 Jbeta primers. Data came from immunoSEQ multiplex PCR; TCRdb stores just in-frame clones and leaves some out. The data contain some 170,000 clones, roughly 81% of them singletons. The sequenced sample was PBMCs. These receptors came from a woman aged 18-29 years in good health and CMV-seropositive.

The V and J genes are TRBV5-1 and TRBJ1-2; weak D call: TRBD1 (6 bases). Trimming removed 4 bases from V and 6 bases from J, with 13 bases in between. From germline, CDR1 is SGHRS and CDR2 YFSETQ. This CDR3 is 13 amino acids long. The chain's CDR3 is CASSLEAGDGYTF. CDR3 nucleotides: TGCGCCAGCAGCCTGGAGGCAGGGGATGGCTACACCTTC.

This sequence joins TRBV11-1 and TRBJ2-1; 9 bases agree with TRBD2. Germline V gene sequence: CDR1 SGHAT, CDR2 FQDESV (reference sequence). This CDR3 is built from 15 residues. With 1 base clipped from V and 7 bases from J, the junction kept 5 bases outside the gene matches. In DNA form, the CDR3 reads TGTGCCAGCAGCTTAGGGGTAGCGGGGGCTAATGAGCAGTTCTTC. Protein sequence: CASSLGVAGANEQFF. The entire variable domain, with the rest obtained from reference TRBV11-1 and TRBJ2-1, is as follows: EAEVAQSPRYKITEKSQAVAFWCDPISGHATLYWYRQILGQGPELLVQFQDESVVDDSQLPKDRFSAERLKGVDSTLKIQPAELGDSAMYLCASSLGVAGANEQFFGPGTRLTVL.